What follows is one TCR beta chain and its context. Its target is unknown. The investigators amplified TCR beta CDR3 regions from RNA transcripts. The TCR CDR3 was amplified in a first-round RT-PCR using the HTBI primer set. TCRdb passed the multiplex PCR reads through MiXCR, listing each CDR3 protein once. In the table there are over 500,000 distinct CDR3 sequences, 40% to 55% of which are singletons. Uncontrolled infections, other autoimmune diseases, pregnancy or lactation led to exclusion of patients. The CDR3 totals 15 residues. Germline V lookup: CDR1 SGHRS, CDR2 YFSETQ. Trimming took 4 bases from V and 5 from J; bases not matched to a gene: 8. This sample stems from a study of T cells in Graves' hyperthyroidism and ophthalmopathy. General observations from the study: From stable hyperthyroidism, ophthalmopathy was set apart by a 13 V-J model.

The chain uses TRBV5-1 and TRBJ2-7; 11 positions match TRBD1. Sequenced input: peripheral blood or thyroid tissue (not recorded which). This receptor was identified in an adult woman with Graves' disease, either hyperthyroidism or ophthalmopathy (not recorded which). CDR3 coding DNA: TGCGCCAGCAGCCCCCAAGGGACAGGGGGTAACGAGCAGTACTTC. Translated, it gives CASSPQGTGGNEQYF.